This is a list of T cell receptor beta chains from one sample in a study of blood T cell repertoires in COVID-19. The assay was immunoSEQ multiplex PCR, and TCRdb's table has in-frame clones only and misses some. The sample contains roughly 93,000 clones, approximately 81% of which appear only once. The sequencing sample was made of peripheral blood. The receptors here all came from an elderly woman with acute or convalescent COVID-19. The CDR3 runs from the conserved cysteine through the conserved F or W. Fields, in order: J gene, clone size, V gene, CDR3 protein. A row's size may be missing; if present it is once, few, many or a size class.

j_gene: TRBJ1-5
abundance: .
v_gene: TRBV6-2/TRBV6-3
CDR3aa: CASSYSGSTEQPQHF

j_gene: TRBJ1-1
abundance: .
v_gene: TRBV14
CDR3aa: CASSQGVNTEAFF

j_gene: TRBJ1-3
abundance: .
v_gene: TRBV9
CDR3aa: CASSVAPSGNTIYF

j_gene: TRBJ2-2
abundance: .
v_gene: TRBV14
CDR3aa: CASSRPGTANTGELFF

j_gene: TRBJ1-4
abundance: .
v_gene: TRBV7-9
CDR3aa: CASSLDPGGNEKLFF

j_gene: TRBJ1-5
abundance: .
v_gene: TRBV28
CDR3aa: CASTPPQGNQPQHF

j_gene: TRBJ1-2
abundance: .
v_gene: TRBV5-1
CDR3aa: CASSLDLNSSGGYTF

j_gene: TRBJ1-5
abundance: once
v_gene: TRBV28
CDR3aa: CASSNNREYPLNQPQHF

j_gene: TRBJ2-5
abundance: .
v_gene: TRBV5-8
CDR3aa: CASSPVLRTSSQTQYF

j_gene: TRBJ1-3
abundance: .
v_gene: TRBV5-6
CDR3aa: CASTRRLSGNTIYF

j_gene: TRBJ1-2
abundance: .
v_gene: TRBV10-3
CDR3aa: CATNKGDLNYGYTF

j_gene: TRBJ2-1
abundance: .
v_gene: TRBV10-1
CDR3aa: CASSESSRNEQFF

j_gene: TRBJ2-1
abundance: .
v_gene: TRBV5-4
CDR3aa: CASSPTSGGPPSNEQFF

j_gene: TRBJ1-1
abundance: .
v_gene: TRBV18
CDR3aa: CASSPGIDKNTEAFF

j_gene: TRBJ2-5
abundance: .
v_gene: TRBV12-5
CDR3aa: CASGLDRTPQETQYF